What follows are 16 T cell receptor beta chains derived from one specimen sequenced in a study of blood T cell repertoires in COVID-19. TCRdb's table, derived via immunoSEQ multiplex PCR, lists solely in-frame clones and lacks some. The repertoire holds 70,000 or so clones, 76% seen once, with under 15% in the top ten. The sequenced sample consisted of peripheral blood. These receptors originate from a man aged 55-75 years with COVID-19, enrolled during active disease.

This clone has more than one count but fewer than ten. Here the CDR3 reads CASSPGQGKDNSPLHF. CDR3 DNA: TGTGCCAGCAGCCCTGGACAGGGGAAGGATAATTCACCCCTCCACTTT. This chain uses TRBV6-2 or TRBV6-3 with TRBJ1-6, with 9 bases matching TRBD1. Germline V lookup: CDR1 MNHEY, CDR2 SVGEGT. The V and J ends lost 6 bases and 5 bases, in that order; junction bases with no gene match: 8. The CDR3 is 16 amino acids.

The CDR3 loop is CASRGGLSDTQYF. CDR3 nucleotide sequence: TGTGCCAGCAGGGGGGGACTATCAGATACGCAGTATTTT. The V call is TRBV9, the J call TRBJ2-3, with TRBD2 matching 7 bases. Germline CDR1 and CDR2: SGDLS and YYNGEE. With V trimmed by 5 bases and J by 4 bases, 4 bases remained unmatched. The CDR3 is 13 amino acids.

The CDR3 is CASNQGSQETQYF. CDR3 bases: TGTGCCAGTAATCAGGGATCCCAAGAGACCCAGTACTTC. The chain uses TRBV25-1 and TRBJ2-5; D perhaps matches TRBD1 (5 bases). CDR3 length: 13 amino acids. V dropped 9 bases and J dropped 1 base, with 12 bases sitting between them. Germline loops: CDR1 MGHDK, CDR2 SYGVNS.

The rearrangement links TRBV5-1 to TRBJ2-3; D remains ambiguous. Germline CDR1 and CDR2: SGHRS and YFSETQ. This CDR3 has 14 residues. V lost 4 bases to trimming and J lost 0 bases, with 9 bases between them. In nucleotides, the CDR3 is TGCGCCAGCAGCATAGCTAGTAGCACAGATACGCAGTATTTT. It is translated as CASSIASSTDTQYF.

The chain has TRBV7-9 and TRBJ1-1, with TRBD1 identical over 7 bases. The V gene's germline CDR1 is SEHNR and CDR2 FQNEAQ (reference sequence). The CDR3 contains 15 residues. The trim removed 5 bases at V and 4 bases at J, leaving 10 bases unmatched. The CDR3 loop reads CASSPRTGIGTEAFF. The CDR3 nucleotides read TGTGCCAGCAGCCCCCGGACAGGAATAGGCACTGAAGCTTTCTTT.

This rearrangement joins TRBV5-1 to TRBJ1-3; D is ambiguous. The ends were cut back, 4 bases at V and 0 bases at J, with 11 bases in the middle. Germline-derived CDR1 and CDR2 are SGHRS and YFSETQ. CDR3 size: 15 residues. CDR3 DNA: TGCGCCAGCAGCCAGGATAAGAACTCTGGAAACACCATATATTTT. The encoded protein is CASSQDKNSGNTIYF.

The V call is TRBV18, the J call TRBJ2-7; D might be TRBD2 (6 bases). V shed 2 bases and J shed 4 bases, with 15 bases lying between them. This CDR3 comprises 15 residues. Germline CDR1 is KGHSH and CDR2 is LQKENI. The CDR3 protein is CASSPGGILGYEQYF. The CDR3 bases are TGTGCCAGCTCACCAGGGGGGATTTTGGGTTACGAGCAGTACTTC.

The rearrangement uses TRBV7-2 and TRBJ2-5; TRBD2 matches 15 bases. Trimming took 5 bases from V and 2 from J; bases not matched to a gene: 3. The CDR3 is made up of 16 amino acids. Per the germline V gene, CDR1 is SGHTA and CDR2 is FQGNSA. The CDR3, as DNA: TGTGCCAGCAGCCGGACTAGCGGGAGGGGGCAAGAGACCCAGTACTTC. This encodes CASSRTSGRGQETQYF. The entire variable domain, with the rest obtained from reference TRBV7-2 and TRBJ2-5, is as follows: GAGVSQSPSNKVTEKGKDVELRCDPISGHTALYWYRQSLGQGLEFLIYFQGNSAPDKSGLPSDRFSAERTGGSVSTLTIQRTQQEDSAVYLCASSRTSGRGQETQYFGPGTRLLVL.

This sequence joins TRBV19 and TRBJ2-2; D is uncertain. V was trimmed by 5 bases and J by 2 bases, leaving 9 bases between them. CDR3 length: 14 residues. Germline CDR1 is LNHDA and CDR2 is SQIVND (reference sequence). The CDR3 here is CASSQQKNTGELFF. Written as DNA, the CDR3 is TGTGCCAGTAGTCAACAGAAAAACACCGGGGAGCTGTTTTTT.

The J gene is TRBJ2-3, the V gene TRBV9; D perhaps matches TRBD2 (5 bases). The CDR3 is 15 amino acids. Germline CDR1 SGDLS, CDR2 YYNGEE. Trimming cost V 4 bases and J 1 base, with 13 bases left between them. The CDR3 spells CASSPGVHGTDTQYF. CDR3 in DNA: TGTGCCAGCAGCCCCGGGGTTCATGGCACAGATACGCAGTATTTT.

This clone came up a few times. The V call is TRBV5-3, the J call TRBJ1-1; D is unresolved. TRBV5-3 counts as an open reading frame of uncertain function. Trimming stripped 1 base from V and 2 bases from J, with 6 bases between. The CDR3 runs to 13 residues. CDR3 residues: CARSLNRNTEAFF. In DNA, the CDR3 is TGTGCCAGAAGCTTGAACAGAAACACTGAAGCTTTCTTT.

V and J are TRBV5-6 and TRBJ2-2; a possible D gene is TRBD2 (5 bases). The V gene lost 0 bases and the J gene lost 7 bases, with 10 bases spanning the gap. CDR3 size: 14 residues. Germline lookup yields CDR1 SGHDT and CDR2 YYEEEE. Written as DNA, the CDR3 is TGTGCCAGCAGCTTGGCCGCCGGGATCGGGGAGCTGTTTTTT. It translates to CASSLAAGIGELFF.

The CDR3, as DNA: TGTGCCAGCAGCGCCCCCGGGCTAGCGGAACCCTACGAGCAGTACTTC. Protein: CASSAPGLAEPYEQYF. This chain uses TRBV7-2 with TRBJ2-7; 7 bases match TRBD2. This CDR3 comprises 16 residues. V shed 5 bases and J 2 bases; nucleotides not matched to a gene: 12. Looked up from germline, CDR1 is SGHTA and CDR2 is FQGNSA.

This clone was counted a few times. The CDR3 reads CATLTSGKETQYF. As DNA, the CDR3 is TGTGCCACGCTAACTAGCGGAAAAGAGACCCAGTACTTC. The chain joins TRBV7-9 to TRBJ2-5, with 8 bases fitting TRBD2. Germline V lookup: CDR1 SEHNR, CDR2 FQNEAQ (reference sequence). This CDR3 region has 13 residues. J lost 3 bases, V lost 10 bases, and 7 bases had no gene match.

This clone was recorded once. This chain links TRBV3-1 (or the pseudogene TRBV3-2) with TRBJ2-1; D uncertain. V dropped 0 bases and J dropped 11 bases, with 14 bases sitting between them. This CDR3 contains 14 residues. The germline CDR1 and CDR2 sequences are LGHDT and YNNKEL (reference sequence). CDR3 residues: CASSQDHRQVKQFF. As DNA, the CDR3 is TGTGCCAGCAGCCAAGATCATCGGCAGGTCAAGCAGTTCTTC.

The chain has TRBV12-3 or TRBV12-4 and TRBJ1-5; D is uncertain. The CDR3 runs 13 residues. V lost 3 bases and J lost 0, with 3 bases in between. In DNA, the CDR3 is TGTGCCAGCAGTTTTCATAGCAATCAGCCCCAGCATTTT. This sequence encodes CASSFHSNQPQHF.